This TCR beta chain was captured in a study of blood T cell repertoires in COVID-19. Study information: Spain, Italy and the United States supplied samples that represented acute and convalescent COVID-19. From T cells, B-cell-depleted T cells, or PBMCs came the material, which was cDNA or gDNA.

Seattle researchers signed up patients amid active infection and tracked them longitudinally. The CDR3 extends over 13 amino acids. The V and J ends lost 1 base and 2 bases respectively, with 6 bases between them. Germline V gene sequence: CDR1 KGHSH, CDR2 LQKENI. As processed by the authors: By means of reference gene primer amplification, nucleated cell counts were estimated. Using immunoSEQ multiplex PCR, the repertoire was profiled, and TCRdb retains in-frame clones only, with some absent. The D gene and trimming were derived from the DNA, and the V and J assignments and clone size from that table. The table includes around 470,000 clones, about 88% detected once.

The receptor was isolated from a man aged 18 to 29 with COVID-19, enrolled during active disease. V is TRBV18 and J is TRBJ2-7; no definite D call. What was sequenced was peripheral blood. CDR3 amino acids: CASSPLETYEQYF. CDR3 nucleotides: TGTGCCAGCTCACCACTGGAGACCTACGAGCAGTACTTC.